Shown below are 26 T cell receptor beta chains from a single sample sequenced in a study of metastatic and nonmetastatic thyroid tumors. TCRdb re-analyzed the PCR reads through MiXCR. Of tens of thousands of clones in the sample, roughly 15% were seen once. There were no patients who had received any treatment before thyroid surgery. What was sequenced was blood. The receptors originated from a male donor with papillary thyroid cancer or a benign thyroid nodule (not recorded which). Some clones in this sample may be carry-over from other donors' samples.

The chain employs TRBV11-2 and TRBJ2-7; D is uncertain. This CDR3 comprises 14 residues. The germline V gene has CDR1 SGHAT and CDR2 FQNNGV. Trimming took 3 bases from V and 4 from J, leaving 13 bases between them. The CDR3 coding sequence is TGTGCCAGCAGCTTGCAGCGCGGCGCTTACGAGCAGTACTTC. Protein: CASSLQRGAYEQYF.

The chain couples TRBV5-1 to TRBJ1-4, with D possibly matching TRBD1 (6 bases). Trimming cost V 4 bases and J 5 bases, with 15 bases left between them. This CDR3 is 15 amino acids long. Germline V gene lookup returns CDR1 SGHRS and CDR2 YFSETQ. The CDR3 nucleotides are TGCGCCAGCAGCGTCCGGGGGGCTTCAAATGAAAAACTGTTTTTT. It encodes CASSVRGASNEKLFF.

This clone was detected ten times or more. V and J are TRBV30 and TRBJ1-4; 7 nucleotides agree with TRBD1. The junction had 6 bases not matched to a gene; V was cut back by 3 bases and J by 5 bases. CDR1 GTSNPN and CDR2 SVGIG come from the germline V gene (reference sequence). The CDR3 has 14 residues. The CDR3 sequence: CAWRTGTANEKLFF. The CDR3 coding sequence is TGTGCCTGGAGAACCGGGACAGCAAATGAAAAACTGTTTTTT. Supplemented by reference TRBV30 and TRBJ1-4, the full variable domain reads SQTIHQWPATLVQPVGSPLSLECTVEGTSNPNLYWYRQAAGRGLQLLFYSVGIGQISSEVPQNLSASRPQDRQFILSSKKLLLSDSGFYLCAWRTGTANEKLFFGSGTQLSVL.

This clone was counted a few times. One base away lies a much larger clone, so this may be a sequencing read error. CDR3 sequence: CSARRMGKPQHF. CDR3 in DNA: TGCAGTGCACGCAGGATGGGAAAGCCCCAGCATTTT. The chain uses TRBV20-1 and TRBJ1-5; D gene uncertain. The CDR3 runs 12 residues. Between the trimmed V and J ends, which lost 6 bases and 8 bases, there was a span of 14 bases. CDR1 is DFQATT, CDR2 SNEGSKA, per germline (reference sequence).

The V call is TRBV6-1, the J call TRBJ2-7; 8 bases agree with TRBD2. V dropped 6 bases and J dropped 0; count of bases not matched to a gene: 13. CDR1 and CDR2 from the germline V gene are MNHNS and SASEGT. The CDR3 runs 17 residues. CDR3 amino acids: CASRELSGGQASYEQYF. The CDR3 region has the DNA TGTGCCAGCAGGGAACTATCGGGAGGGCAGGCCTCCTACGAGCAGTACTTC.

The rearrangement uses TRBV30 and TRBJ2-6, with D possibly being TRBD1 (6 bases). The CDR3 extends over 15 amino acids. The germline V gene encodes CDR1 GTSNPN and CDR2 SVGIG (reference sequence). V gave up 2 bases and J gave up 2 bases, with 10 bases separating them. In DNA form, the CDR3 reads TGTGCCTGGAGTCGTGGGGGCACTGGGGCCAACGTCCTGACTTTC. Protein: CAWSRGGTGANVLTF. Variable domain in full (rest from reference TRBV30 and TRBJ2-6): SQTIHQWPATLVQPVGSPLSLECTVEGTSNPNLYWYRQAAGRGLQLLFYSVGIGQISSEVPQNLSASRPQDRQFILSSKKLLLSDSGFYLCAWSRGGTGANVLTFGAGSRLTVL.

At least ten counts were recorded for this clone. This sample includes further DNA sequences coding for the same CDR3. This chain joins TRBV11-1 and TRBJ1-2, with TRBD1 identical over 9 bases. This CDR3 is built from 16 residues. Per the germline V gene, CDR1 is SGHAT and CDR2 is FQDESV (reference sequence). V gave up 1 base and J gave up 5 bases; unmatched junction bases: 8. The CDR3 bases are TGTGCCAGCAGCTTAGAGAGGGGACAGGGCCGTTATGGCTACACCTTC. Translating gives CASSLERGQGRYGYTF.

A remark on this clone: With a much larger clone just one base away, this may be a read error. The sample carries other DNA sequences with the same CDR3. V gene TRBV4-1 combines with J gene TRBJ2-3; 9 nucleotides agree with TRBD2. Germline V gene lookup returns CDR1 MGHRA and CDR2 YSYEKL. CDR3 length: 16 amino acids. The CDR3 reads CASSQALAGLGDTQYF. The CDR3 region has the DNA TGCGCCAGCAGCCAAGCTCTAGCGGGGCTCGGGGATACACAGTATTTT.

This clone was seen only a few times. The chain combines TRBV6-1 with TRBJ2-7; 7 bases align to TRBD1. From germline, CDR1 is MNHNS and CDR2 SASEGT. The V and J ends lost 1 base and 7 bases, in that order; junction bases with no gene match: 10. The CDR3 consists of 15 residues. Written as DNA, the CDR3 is TGTGCCAGCAGTGAAGTGTTCAAGGGGGCGCCTGAGCAGTACTTC. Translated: CASSEVFKGAPEQYF.

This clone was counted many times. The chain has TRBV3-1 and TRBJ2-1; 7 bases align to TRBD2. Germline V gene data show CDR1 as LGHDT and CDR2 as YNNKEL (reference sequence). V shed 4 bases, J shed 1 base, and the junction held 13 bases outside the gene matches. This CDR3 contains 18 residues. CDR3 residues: CASSPGYPLGGSYNEQFF. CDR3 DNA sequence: TGTGCCAGCAGCCCGGGGTACCCTTTGGGGGGGTCCTACAATGAGCAGTTCTTC.

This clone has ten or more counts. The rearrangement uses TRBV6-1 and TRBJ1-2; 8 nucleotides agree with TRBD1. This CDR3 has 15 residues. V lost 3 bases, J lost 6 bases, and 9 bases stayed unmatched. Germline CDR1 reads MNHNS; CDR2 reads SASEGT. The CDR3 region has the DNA TGTGCCAGCAGTGACCCGGACAGGGAGATGGATGGCTACACCTTC. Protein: CASSDPDREMDGYTF.

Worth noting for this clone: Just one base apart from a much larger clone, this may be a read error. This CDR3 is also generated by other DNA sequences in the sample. The chain's CDR3 is CASSSRGLKETQYF. The CDR3 nucleotides are TGTGCAAGCAGCAGCAGGGGGCTAAAAGAGACCCAGTACTTC. V usage is TRBV14 and J usage is TRBJ2-5, with 8 bases identical to TRBD1. The germline V gene has CDR1 SGHDN and CDR2 FVKESK. This CDR3 is 14 amino acids long.

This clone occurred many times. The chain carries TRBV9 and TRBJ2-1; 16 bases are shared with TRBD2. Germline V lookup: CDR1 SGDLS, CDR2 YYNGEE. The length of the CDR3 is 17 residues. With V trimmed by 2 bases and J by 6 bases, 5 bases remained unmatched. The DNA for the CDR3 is TGTGCCAGCAGCGTTTTTGGGACTAGCGGGAGGGCCAATGAGCAGTTCTTC. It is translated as CASSVFGTSGRANEQFF.

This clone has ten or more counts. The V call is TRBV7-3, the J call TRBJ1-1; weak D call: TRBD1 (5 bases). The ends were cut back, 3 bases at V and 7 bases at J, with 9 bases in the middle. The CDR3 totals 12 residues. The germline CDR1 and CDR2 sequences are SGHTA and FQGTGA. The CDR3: CASSFTGIEAFF. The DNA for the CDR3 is TGTGCCAGCAGCTTTACAGGCATTGAAGCTTTCTTT.

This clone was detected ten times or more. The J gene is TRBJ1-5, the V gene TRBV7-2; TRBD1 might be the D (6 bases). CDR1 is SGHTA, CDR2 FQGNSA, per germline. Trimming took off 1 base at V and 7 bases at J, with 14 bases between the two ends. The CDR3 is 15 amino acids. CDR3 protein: CASSLVQGGWQPQHF. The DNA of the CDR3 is TGTGCCAGCAGCTTAGTACAGGGTGGTTGGCAGCCCCAGCATTTT.

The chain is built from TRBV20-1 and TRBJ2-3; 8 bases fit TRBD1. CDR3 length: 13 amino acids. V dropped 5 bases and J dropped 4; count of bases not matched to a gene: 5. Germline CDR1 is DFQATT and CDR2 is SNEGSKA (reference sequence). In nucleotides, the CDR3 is TGCAGTGCTCAAGACAGGGGAGCAGATACGCAGTATTTT. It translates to CSAQDRGADTQYF.

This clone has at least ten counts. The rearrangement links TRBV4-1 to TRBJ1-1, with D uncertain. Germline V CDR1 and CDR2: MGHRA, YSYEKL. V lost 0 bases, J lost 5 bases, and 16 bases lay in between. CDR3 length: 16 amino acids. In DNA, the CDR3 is TGCGCCAGCAGCCAAGAGGGGTGGATGGGGAGTACTGAAGCTTTCTTT. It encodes CASSQEGWMGSTEAFF.

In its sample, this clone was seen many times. CDR3 residues: CASWTGTEAFF. The CDR3 coding sequence is TGCGCCAGTTGGACAGGGACTGAAGCTTTCTTT. The chain recombines TRBV5-1 with TRBJ1-1, with 8 nucleotides matching TRBD1. Per the germline V gene, CDR1 is SGHRS and CDR2 is YFSETQ. Losses at the gene ends were 8 bases for V and 5 bases for J; bases not matched to a gene: 2. The CDR3 totals 11 residues.

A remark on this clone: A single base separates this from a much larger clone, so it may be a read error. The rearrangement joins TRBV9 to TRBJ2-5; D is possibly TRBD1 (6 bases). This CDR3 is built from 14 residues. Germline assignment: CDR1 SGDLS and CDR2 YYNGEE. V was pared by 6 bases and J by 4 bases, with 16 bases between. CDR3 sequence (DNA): TGTGCCAGCATCCCCGAGGGGGATGGAGAGACCCAGTACTTC. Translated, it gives CASIPEGDGETQYF.

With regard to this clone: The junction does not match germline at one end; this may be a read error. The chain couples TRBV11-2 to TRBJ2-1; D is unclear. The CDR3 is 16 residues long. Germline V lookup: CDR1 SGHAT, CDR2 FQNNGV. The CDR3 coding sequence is TGTGCCAGCAGCTTAGTCCAGATAAGCTCCTACAATGAGAAGTTCTTC. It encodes CASSLVQISSYNEKFF.

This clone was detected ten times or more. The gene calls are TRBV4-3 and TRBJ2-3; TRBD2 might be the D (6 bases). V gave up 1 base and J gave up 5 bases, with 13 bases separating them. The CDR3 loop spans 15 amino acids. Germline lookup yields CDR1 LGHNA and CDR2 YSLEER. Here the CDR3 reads CASSQGRGTGDTQYF. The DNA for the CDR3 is TGCGCCAGCAGCCAAGGACGGGGGACGGGAGATACGCAGTATTTT.

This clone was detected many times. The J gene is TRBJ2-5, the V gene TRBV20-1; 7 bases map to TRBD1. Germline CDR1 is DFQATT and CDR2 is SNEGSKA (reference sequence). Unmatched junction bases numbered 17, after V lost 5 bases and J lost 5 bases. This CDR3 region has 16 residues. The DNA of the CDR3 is TGCAGTGCTTCCCCCCCCGGGACAGATTTCCCGGAGACCCAGTACTTC. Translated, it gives CSASPPGTDFPETQYF.

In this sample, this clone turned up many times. The CDR3 sequence: CASSFAGRQETQYF. The DNA for the CDR3 is TGTGCCAGCAGTTTTGCGGGAAGACAAGAGACCCAGTACTTC. The rearrangement links TRBV12-3 or TRBV12-4 to TRBJ2-5; D might be TRBD2 (6 bases). The ends were cut back, 3 bases at V and 2 bases at J, with 10 bases in the middle. CDR3 size: 14 residues.

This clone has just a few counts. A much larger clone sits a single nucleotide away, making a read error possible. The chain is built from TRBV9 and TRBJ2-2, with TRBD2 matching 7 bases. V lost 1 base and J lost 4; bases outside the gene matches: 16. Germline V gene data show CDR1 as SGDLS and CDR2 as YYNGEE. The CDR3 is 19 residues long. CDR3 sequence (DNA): TGTGCCAGCAGCGTACGGTGGCTAGCGGTGGGGCCGGGCACCGGGGAGCTGTTTTTT. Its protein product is CASSVRWLAVGPGTGELFF.

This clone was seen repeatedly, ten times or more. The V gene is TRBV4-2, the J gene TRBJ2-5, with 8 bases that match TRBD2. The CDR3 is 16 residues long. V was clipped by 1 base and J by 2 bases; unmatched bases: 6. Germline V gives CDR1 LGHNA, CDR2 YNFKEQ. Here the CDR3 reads CASSQAGGGSQETQYF. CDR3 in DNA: TGTGCCAGCAGCCAAGCTGGCGGGGGGTCACAAGAGACCCAGTACTTC.

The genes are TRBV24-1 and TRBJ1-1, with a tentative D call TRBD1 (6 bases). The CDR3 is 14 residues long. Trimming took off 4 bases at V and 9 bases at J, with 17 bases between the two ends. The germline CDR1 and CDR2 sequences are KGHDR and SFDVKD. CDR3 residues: CATSEPTWTVKAFF. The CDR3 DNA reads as TGTGCCACCAGTGAACCTACCTGGACAGTGAAAGCTTTCTTT.